The rows below give T cell receptor beta chains drawn from one sample of a study of T cell repertoires in cytomegalovirus infection. A single record per CDR3 protein comes from TCRdb applying MiXCR to the reads. Of some 590,000 distinct CDR3 sequences listed, 40% are singletons. Their specific antigens are unknown. Sequencing used cultured PBMCs, obtained from culture after CMV antigen stimulation. The receptors were gathered from a human donor in good health (CMV status not recorded). Some clones in this sample may be carry-over from other donors' samples. CDR3s include the opening cysteine and the closing phenylalanine or tryptophan. Each record gives: CDR3 protein, CDR3 DNA, clone size, D gene, CDR3 length, J gene, V gene. The D gene is left open where the match is weak. Clone size is not always given. Where it is, it says once, few, many or a class for expanded clones.

CDR3: CASSPGTGSIYEQYF
DNA: TGTGCCAGTAGCCCTGGGACAGGGTCAATATACGAGCAGTACTTC
size: .
D: TRBD1
length: 15
J: TRBJ2-7
V: TRBV19

CDR3: CASSPDSFVEKLFF
DNA: TGTGCCAGCAGCCCGGACAGTTTCGTCGAAAAACTGTTTTTT
size: few
D: .
length: 14
J: TRBJ1-4
V: TRBV7-6

CDR3: CASFSGRPGGELFF
DNA: TGTGCCAGCTTTAGCGGGAGGCCGGGTGGGGAGCTGTTTTTT
size: .
D: TRBD2
length: 14
J: TRBJ2-2
V: TRBV28

CDR3: CSAAANTNTGELFF
DNA: TGCAGTGCGGCCGCAAATACGAACACCGGGGAGCTGTTTTTT
size: .
D: .
length: 14
J: TRBJ2-2
V: TRBV20-1

CDR3: CASSLSPGGPEAFF
DNA: TGTGCCAGCAGCTTAAGCCCTGGTGGACCTGAAGCTTTCTTT
size: few
D: .
length: 14
J: TRBJ1-1
V: TRBV7-2

CDR3: CASSSQGLNTEAFF
DNA: TGTGCCAGCAGTTCACAGGGATTGAACACTGAAGCTTTCTTT
size: .
D: .
length: 14
J: TRBJ1-1
V: TRBV28

CDR3: CANGRDRANTGELFF
DNA: TGTGCCAACGGGCGGGACAGGGCGAACACCGGGGAGCTGTTTTTT
size: .
D: TRBD1
length: 15
J: TRBJ2-2
V: TRBV7-2

CDR3: CASSKSGQETQYF
DNA: TGTGCCAGCAGCAAATCGGGACAAGAGACCCAGTACTTC
size: .
D: .
length: 13
J: TRBJ2-5
V: TRBV7-9

CDR3: CASSLARHQPQHF
DNA: TGTGCCAGCAGCTTAGCGCGCCATCAGCCCCAGCATTTT
size: .
D: .
length: 13
J: TRBJ1-5
V: TRBV7-2

CDR3: CASRGGQGSYEQYF
DNA: TGTGCCAGCCGGGGGGGACAGGGGTCCTACGAGCAGTACTTC
size: once
D: TRBD1
length: 14
J: TRBJ2-7
V: TRBV6-6

CDR3: CASSLASGALTTHF
DNA: TGTGCCAGCAGTTTGGCTAGCGGGGCGCTAACGACGCACTTC
size: .
D: TRBD2
length: 14
J: TRBJ2-7
V: TRBV12-3/TRBV12-4

CDR3: CATSVRSSNQPQHF
DNA: TGTGCCACCAGTGTAAGGAGTAGCAATCAGCCCCAGCATTTT
size: few
D: .
length: 14
J: TRBJ1-5
V: TRBV24-1

CDR3: CASSSRDRGLETQYF
DNA: TGTGCCAGCAGTTCAAGAGATCGGGGGCTGGAGACCCAGTACTTC
size: .
D: .
length: 15
J: TRBJ2-5
V: TRBV6-1

CDR3: CASSHLVTGLAGATDTQYF
DNA: TGTGCCAGCAGCCATCTGGTTACTGGACTAGCGGGGGCCACAGATACGCAGTATTTT
size: .
D: TRBD2
length: 19
J: TRBJ2-3
V: TRBV4-2

CDR3: CASTRGGGEQFF
DNA: TGTGCCAGCACCAGGGGAGGCGGTGAGCAGTTCTTC
size: .
D: .
length: 12
J: TRBJ2-1
V: TRBV6-2/TRBV6-3

CDR3: CASSLKRGTVSTDTQYF
DNA: TGTGCCAGCAGCTTAAAAAGGGGGACTGTGAGCACAGATACGCAGTATTTT
size: .
D: .
length: 17
J: TRBJ2-3
V: TRBV7-9

CDR3: CASSFGLADYNEQFF
DNA: TGTGCCAGCAGTTTCGGGCTAGCAGATTACAATGAGCAGTTCTTC
size: few
D: .
length: 15
J: TRBJ2-1
V: TRBV12-3/TRBV12-4

CDR3: CASSLQIRRGNTEAFF
DNA: TGTGCCAGCAGCTTACAGATACGCCGGGGGAACACTGAAGCTTTCTTT
size: .
D: .
length: 16
J: TRBJ1-1
V: TRBV7-8

CDR3: CASSQGREGLGTQYF
DNA: TGCGCCAGCAGTCAAGGGAGGGAGGGCCTGGGGACCCAGTACTTC
size: .
D: TRBD2
length: 15
J: TRBJ2-5
V: TRBV4-3

CDR3: CASSFGGVTNTGELFF
DNA: TGTGCCAGCAGTTTTGGAGGGGTCACGAACACCGGGGAGCTGTTTTTT
size: .
D: .
length: 16
J: TRBJ2-2
V: TRBV12-3/TRBV12-4

CDR3: CASSLQGHTEAFF
DNA: TGTGCCAGCAGCTTGCAGGGGCACACTGAAGCTTTCTTT
size: many
D: .
length: 13
J: TRBJ1-1
V: TRBV12-3/TRBV12-4

CDR3: CSVEVVSGGANTGELFF
DNA: TGCAGCGTTGAGGTCGTTTCGGGGGGGGCGAACACCGGGGAGCTGTTTTTT
size: .
D: TRBD2
length: 17
J: TRBJ2-2
V: TRBV29-1

CDR3: CASSQGLLVQTGELFF
DNA: TGTGCCAGCAGCCAGGGACTCCTCGTTCAAACCGGGGAGCTGTTTTTT
size: few
D: .
length: 16
J: TRBJ2-2
V: TRBV5-4

CDR3: CASSPGLAGGYSYNEQFF
DNA: TGTGCCAGCAGCCCGGGACTAGCGGGGGGTTACTCCTACAATGAGCAGTTCTTC
size: .
D: TRBD2
length: 18
J: TRBJ2-1
V: TRBV11-1

CDR3: CATADNLQETQYF
DNA: TGTGCCACCGCTGACAACCTCCAAGAGACCCAGTACTTC
size: .
D: .
length: 13
J: TRBJ2-5
V: TRBV6-1

CDR3: CASSLLAQPQHF
DNA: TGTGCCAGCAGCTTATTAGCTCAGCCCCAGCATTTT
size: .
D: .
length: 12
J: TRBJ1-5
V: TRBV7-9

CDR3: CASRELRGPGETQYF
DNA: TGTGCCAGCAGGGAATTGCGGGGTCCTGGAGAGACCCAGTACTTC
size: .
D: .
length: 15
J: TRBJ2-5
V: TRBV6-8

CDR3: CASSGSGRAYNEQFF
DNA: TGTGCCAGCAGCGGGAGCGGGAGGGCCTACAATGAGCAGTTCTTC
size: .
D: TRBD2
length: 15
J: TRBJ2-1
V: TRBV12-3/TRBV12-4

CDR3: CASSYSRGHLHF
DNA: TGTGCCAGCAGTTACTCGAGGGGGCACCTCCACTTT
size: .
D: TRBD1
length: 12
J: TRBJ1-6
V: TRBV6-5